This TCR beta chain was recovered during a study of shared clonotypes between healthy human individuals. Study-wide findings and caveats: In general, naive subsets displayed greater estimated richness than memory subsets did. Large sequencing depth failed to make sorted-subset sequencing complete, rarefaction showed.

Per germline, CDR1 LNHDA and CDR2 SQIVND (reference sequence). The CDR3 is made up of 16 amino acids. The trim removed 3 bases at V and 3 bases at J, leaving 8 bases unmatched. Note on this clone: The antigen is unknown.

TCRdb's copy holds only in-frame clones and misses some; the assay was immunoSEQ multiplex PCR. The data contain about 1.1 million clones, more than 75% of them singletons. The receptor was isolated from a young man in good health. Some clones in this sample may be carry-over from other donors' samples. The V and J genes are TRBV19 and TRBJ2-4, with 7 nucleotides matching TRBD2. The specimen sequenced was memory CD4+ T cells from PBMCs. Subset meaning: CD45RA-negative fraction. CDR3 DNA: TGTGCCAGTAGTATTCTGGAGGGGAGGGGCAAAAACATTCAGTACTTC. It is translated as CASSILEGRGKNIQYF.